This is a list of T cell receptor beta chains from one sample in a study of immune reconstitution after stem cell transplant in scleroderma. One entry per CDR3 protein, called by TCRdb with MiXCR from the RT-PCR reads. The sample has a few thousand distinct CDR3 sequences, 6.5% to 10% seen once; the top ten hold about 9.5%. The sample here was taken before or after autologous hematopoietic stem cell transplantation (not recorded which). The receptors shown here come from a male donor with systemic sclerosis. Each CDR3 is given with its conserved first and last residue. D genes are given only for firm matches. Where a row states a size, it is once, few, many or the class of an expanded clone; other rows omit it.

D gene	clone size	J gene	V gene	CDR3 DNA	CDR3 protein
TRBD2	medium-sized	TRBJ2-5	TRBV11-2	TGTGCCAGCAGCTCCCGTCCCTTCGCGGGAGAAGAGACCCAGTACTTC	CASSSRPFAGEETQYF
NA	medium-sized	TRBJ2-3	TRBV18	TGTGCCAGCTCACAGACCAGCACAGATACGCAGTATTTT	CASSQTSTDTQYF
NA	medium-sized	TRBJ2-2	TRBV24-1	TGTGCCACCAGTGAGACAGCGAACACCGGGGAGCTGTTTTTT	CATSETANTGELFF
NA	few	TRBJ2-7	TRBV5-6	TGTGCCAGCAGCCCGAGGGATTGGTCCTACGAGCAGTACTTC	CASSPRDWSYEQYF
NA	few	TRBJ1-5	TRBV7-2	TGTGCCAGCAGCTTGGGGCAGGATCAGCCCCAGCATTTT	CASSLGQDQPQHF
TRBD1	medium-sized	TRBJ1-2	TRBV20-1	TGCAGTGTCGCCAGGGGGGACAGGGGAGAAGTTGGCTACACCTTC	CSVARGDRGEVGYTF
TRBD1	few	TRBJ2-7	TRBV5-1	TGCGCCAGCAGCCAAGAGGACAGGGGGCGCCACGAGCAGTACTTC	CASSQEDRGRHEQYF
NA	NA	TRBJ2-7	TRBV19	TGTGCCAGTAGTAAATCCGGGACGCCATCCTACGAGCAGTACTTC	CASSKSGTPSYEQYF
NA	NA	TRBJ2-4	TRBV27	TGTGCCAGCAGTTATACGGGGACCAAAAACATTCAGTACTTC	CASSYTGTKNIQYF
NA	few	TRBJ2-1	TRBV20-1	TGCAGTGCTAGAGATCCAGTCGAGCAGTTCTTC	CSARDPVEQFF
NA	medium-sized	TRBJ1-2	TRBV20-1	TGCAGTGCTGAACATATAGCGGTTTATGGCTACACCTTC	CSAEHIAVYGYTF
NA	NA	TRBJ2-5	TRBV3-1	TGTGCCAGCAGCCAAGATCAGCCAGGGGAAGAGACCCAGTACTTC	CASSQDQPGEETQYF
TRBD2	medium-sized	TRBJ2-3	TRBV10-2	TGCGCCAGCAGTGACGCGGGAGGACCACGCACAGATACGCAGTATTTT	CASSDAGGPRTDTQYF
TRBD2	few	TRBJ2-7	TRBV7-3	TGTGCCAGCAGCTTAGCTAGCGGGGGGGCATACGAGCAGTACTTC	CASSLASGGAYEQYF
TRBD1	medium-sized	TRBJ2-2	TRBV11-3	TGTGCCAGCAGCTTGCGGACAGGGGGCAACACCGGGGAGCTGTTTTTT	CASSLRTGGNTGELFF
NA	NA	TRBJ2-2	TRBV30	TGTGCCTGGAGTGGGACCTACACCGGGGAGCTGTTTTTT	CAWSGTYTGELFF
NA	medium-sized	TRBJ1-4	TRBV4-1	TGCGCCAGCAGCCAAGATCAGGTGGCGGAAAAACTGTTTTTT	CASSQDQVAEKLFF
NA	NA	TRBJ2-5	TRBV29-1	TGCAGCGTTAAACCGGGGTTCAGGGAGGAGACCCAGTACTTC	CSVKPGFREETQYF
NA	NA	TRBJ2-7	TRBV5-1	TGCGCCAGCAGCCCTGGATTCGGGACGGTCGCCTACGAGCAGTACTTC	CASSPGFGTVAYEQYF